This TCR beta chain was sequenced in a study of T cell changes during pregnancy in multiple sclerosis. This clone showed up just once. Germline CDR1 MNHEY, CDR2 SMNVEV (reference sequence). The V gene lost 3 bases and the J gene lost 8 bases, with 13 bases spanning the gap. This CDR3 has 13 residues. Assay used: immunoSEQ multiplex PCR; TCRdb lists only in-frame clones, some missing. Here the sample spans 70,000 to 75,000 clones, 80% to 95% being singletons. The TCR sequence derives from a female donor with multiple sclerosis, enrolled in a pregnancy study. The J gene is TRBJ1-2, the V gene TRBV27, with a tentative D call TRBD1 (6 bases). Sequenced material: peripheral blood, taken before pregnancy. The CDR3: CASSFQGIRGYTF. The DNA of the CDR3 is TGTGCCAGCAGTTTCCAGGGGATAAGGGGCTACACCTTC.